This is a list of T cell receptor beta chains from one sample in a study of T cell responses to AZD1222 COVID-19 vaccine. The protocol was immunoSEQ multiplex PCR, while the TCRdb copy is restricted to in-frame clones and leaves out a portion. The data hold roughly 260,000 clones, with over 90% observed a single time. Specimen: peripheral blood, collected on day 0 of AZD1222 vaccination. These receptors all stem from an adult in good health. Each CDR3 is given with its conserved first and last residue. Each record gives: CDR3 length, J gene, clone size, D gene, V gene, CDR3 DNA, CDR3 protein. A D gene is named only where the DNA matches it firmly. Expanded clones are given a class, and other clones once, few, many or no size at all.

14 TRBJ1-5 - - TRBV19 TGTGCCAGTAGTATCGACAGAGCGTCGCAGCCCCAGCATTTT CASSIDRASQPQHF
13 TRBJ2-2 - - TRBV9 TGTGCCAGCAGCCCTGACAGCACCGGGGAGCTGTTTTTT CASSPDSTGELFF
14 TRBJ2-7 - - TRBV2 TGTGCCAGCAAACGAGGGGAGATCGGCTACGAGCAGTACTTC CASKRGEIGYEQYF
13 TRBJ2-7 - - TRBV12-3/TRBV12-4 TGTGCCAGCAGCCGACTCGGGGGCTACGAGCAGTACTTC CASSRLGGYEQYF
16 TRBJ1-2 - - TRBV27 TGTGCCAGCAGTGTTAGTCTACGGTTGAAGCCCTATGGCTACACCTTC CASSVSLRLKPYGYTF
16 TRBJ1-5 - TRBD1 TRBV6-2/TRBV6-3 TGTGCCAGCAGTTACGGGGACAGGAAGATTAATCAGCCCCAGCATTTT CASSYGDRKINQPQHF
15 TRBJ1-2 - TRBD1 TRBV5-4 TGTGCCAGCAGCTCTCCGGGGAGGGGGCATCGTGGCTACACCTTC CASSSPGRGHRGYTF
14 TRBJ1-3 once - TRBV19 TGTGCCTCCAGAAGGTCGGAAGTTGGAAACACCATATATTTT CASRRSEVGNTIYF
15 TRBJ2-1 - TRBD2 TRBV11-3 TGTGCCAGCAGCTCTTCGGTGGCGGGAGGTAGTGAGCAGTTCTTC CASSSSVAGGSEQFF
17 TRBJ2-1 - TRBD2 TRBV7-3 TGTGCCAGCAGCTTGAGGCCTACTAGCGCGTTATCCAATGAGCAGTTCTTC CASSLRPTSALSNEQFF
13 TRBJ1-1 once - TRBV18 TGTGCCAGCTCACCGGGGATCGACACTGAAGCTTTCTTT CASSPGIDTEAFF
14 TRBJ2-3 - TRBD1 TRBV7-3 TGTGCCAGCAGCCCAGACAGGGGCACAGATACGCAGTATTTT CASSPDRGTDTQYF
15 TRBJ2-3 - - TRBV11-2 TGTGCCAGCAGCTTACCGGGGGAAGTTTTGGATACGCAGTATTTT CASSLPGEVLDTQYF
12 TRBJ2-1 - - TRBV12-5 TGTGCTAGTGGTTTGTGGAGCGGTGAGCAGTTCTTC CASGLWSGEQFF
16 TRBJ2-1 few TRBD2 TRBV19 TGTGCCAGTAGTATAGTTGGGCGGGGGGGCTACAATGAGCAGTTCTTC CASSIVGRGGYNEQFF
14 TRBJ2-2 - - TRBV10-1 TGCGCCAGCAGTGAGGGGGCTCGGACCGGGGAGCTGTTTTTT CASSEGARTGELFF
14 TRBJ1-1 - TRBD1 TRBV5-4 TGTGCCAGCAGCCAGGACAGGGAGGCCACTGAAGCTTTCTTT CASSQDREATEAFF
15 TRBJ1-5 - - TRBV9 TGTGCCAGCAGCGTAGCTGGGGGCATCAATCAGCCCCAGCATTTT CASSVAGGINQPQHF
16 TRBJ2-2 - - TRBV5-1 TGCGCCAGCAGCTGGTCTAGCGCGGCGAACACCGGGGAGCTGTTTTTT CASSWSSAANTGELFF
14 TRBJ1-5 - - TRBV6-1 TGTGCCAGCAGTGAAGCGCGATCGAATCAGCCCCAGCATTTT CASSEARSNQPQHF
15 TRBJ1-3 - - TRBV18 TGTGCCAGCTCACCAATTCCCCGCTCTGGAAACACCATATATTTT CASSPIPRSGNTIYF
13 TRBJ1-2 - - TRBV6-1 TGTGCCAGCAGTGAAGGGAACGGCTATGGCTACACCTTC CASSEGNGYGYTF
12 TRBJ2-1 - - TRBV5-8 TGTGCCAGCTGGAGAGGGGCCCATGAGCAGTTCTTC CASWRGAHEQFF
16 TRBJ1-4 - - TRBV2 TGTGCCAGCAGTGTGCGACAGGCGGGGTCTAATGAAAAACTGTTTTTT CASSVRQAGSNEKLFF
17 TRBJ2-2 - TRBD2 TRBV16 TGTGCCAGCAGCCAGTTGGGACTAGCGGGTGACACCGGGGAGCTGTTTTTT CASSQLGLAGDTGELFF
15 TRBJ1-2 - - TRBV13 TGTGCCAGCACCACCCAGTCTAGGCTCGCCGGGGGCTACACCTTC CASTTQSRLAGGYTF
15 TRBJ2-2 - - TRBV7-9 TGTGCCAGCAGCCAGGGGGGGCTCCACACCGGGGAGCTGTTTTTT CASSQGGLHTGELFF
17 TRBJ1-1 - TRBD1 TRBV5-1 TGCGCCAGCAGCTTTAGACAGGGGGGGTTTTTTAGCACTGAAGCTTTCTTT CASSFRQGGFFSTEAFF
15 TRBJ1-4 once - TRBV5-1 TGCGCCAGCAGCCCGCACGGCGACGCTAATGAAAAACTGTTTTTT CASSPHGDANEKLFF
16 TRBJ2-3 - - TRBV19 TGTGCCAGTAGTATTTCCGGGGGAGGAGGCACAGATACGCAGTATTTT CASSISGGGGTDTQYF
18 TRBJ1-3 - TRBD1 TRBV5-6 TGTGCCAGCAGCCCCGATCCGGGACAGGGGGCCTCTGGAAACACCATATATTTT CASSPDPGQGASGNTIYF
11 TRBJ2-3 - - TRBV7-3 TGTGCCAGCAGCTTGGATGGTACGCAGTATTTT CASSLDGTQYF
15 TRBJ2-2 - - TRBV5-1 TGCGCCAGCAGCTTGGATCCAGGGAACACCGGGGAGCTGTTTTTT CASSLDPGNTGELFF
14 TRBJ2-2 - TRBD1 TRBV9 TGTGCCAGCAGCGCGACAGGGAAGGGCGGGGAGCTGTTTTTT CASSATGKGGELFF
11 TRBJ2-7 - - TRBV24-1 TGTGCCACCAGTGATAATCGGGTGCAGTACTTC CATSDNRVQYF
13 TRBJ1-1 - TRBD1 TRBV2 TGTGCCAGCAGCGGTGACAGGGGTACTGAAGCTTTCTTT CASSGDRGTEAFF
14 TRBJ2-1 - TRBD2 TRBV7-3 TGTGCCAGCAGCCCCGCGGGACTAGGGTTTGAGCAGTTCTTC CASSPAGLGFEQFF
16 TRBJ2-2 - TRBD2 TRBV9 TGTGCCAGCAGCAAAGGGCTAGCGGGAATCACCGGGGAGCTGTTTTTT CASSKGLAGITGELFF
14 TRBJ1-5 - - TRBV6-2/TRBV6-3 TGTGCCAGCAGTTACATGGTAAGCAATCAGCCCCAGCATTTT CASSYMVSNQPQHF
16 TRBJ1-3 - TRBD1 TRBV7-9 TGTGCCAGCAGCTTAAAAGGACAGGGGGAAGGAAACACCATATATTTT CASSLKGQGEGNTIYF
14 TRBJ1-6 - - TRBV5-1 TGCGCCAGCAGCTTGGGACAGACAAATTCACCCCTCCACTTT CASSLGQTNSPLHF